This T cell receptor beta chain was sequenced for a study of identical twins. Study-level findings and limits: Low generation probability was overrepresented in out-of-frame alpha sequences shared by twins.

Healthy Caucasian individuals made up all the donors. Remarks on this clonotype: Antigen specificity is unknown.

Template switching (which added a universal primer site) was used, and cDNA carried unique molecular identifiers. TCRdb reprocessed the 5' RACE reads via MiXCR and lists one record per CDR3 protein. The sample has 1.5 million to 2 million distinct CDR3 sequences; about 30% are singletons. Per germline, CDR1 SQVTM and CDR2 ANQGSEA. This CDR3 contains 13 residues. Trimming left V 4 bases short and J 2 bases short, with 12 bases between. Sequenced sample: cord blood. V and J are TRBV29-1 and TRBJ2-7; no reliable D call. This TCR came from a newborn girl in good health. As DNA, the CDR3 is TGCAGCGTTGGCCGGGTTCCCCCCTACGAGCAGTACTTC. This encodes CSVGRVPPYEQYF.